This T cell receptor (beta chain) came from a study of CD8 T cells in Susac syndrome. CD8+ and CD4+ T cells were negatively isolated; TEMRA cells were FACS-enriched. Reverse transcription of about 0.5 to 1 ug RNA used random hexamers. Across 54 Vbeta and 13 Jbeta, immunoSEQ multiplex PCR amplified TCR beta CDR3. TCRdb processed the immunoSEQ multiplex PCR reads anew with MiXCR; each CDR3 protein has one entry. The table includes more than 100,000 distinct CDR3 sequences, 65% to 90% detected once. The ends were cut back, 1 base at V and 2 bases at J, with 8 bases in the middle. In germline, CDR1 is SEHNR, CDR2 FQNEAQ (reference sequence). The CDR3 loop spans 15 amino acids.

The TCR was taken from a human donor with multiple sclerosis. The chain carries TRBV7-9 and TRBJ2-2; D not resolved. Source material: CD8+ T cells from PBMCs. Here the CDR3 reads CASSLVQSNTGELFF. As DNA, the CDR3 is TGTGCCAGCAGCTTAGTACAGAGTAACACCGGGGAGCTGTTTTTT. Looking up the rest from reference TRBV7-9 and TRBJ2-2 gives the full variable domain: DTGVSQNPRHKITKRGQNVTFRCDPISEHNRLYWYRQTLGQGPEFLTYFQNEAQLEKSRLLSDRFSAERPKGSFSTLEIQRTEQGDSAMYLCASSLVQSNTGELFFGEGSRLTVL.